Each of the 28 T cell receptor beta chains below was sequenced from the same sample in a study of cytomegalovirus exposure and HLA in healthy donors. PCR primers comprised 60 Vbeta and 13 Jbeta primers. TCRdb keeps only in-frame clones here, not all; method: immunoSEQ multiplex PCR. The table lists 50,000 or so clones, roughly 72% of them singletons. Sequenced sample: PBMCs. These receptor sequences come from a woman aged 50 to 60 in good health and CMV-seronegative.

CDR3 residues: CAISSSGGQNTGELFF. The CDR3 DNA sequence: TGTGCCATCAGTTCTAGCGGGGGCCAGAACACCGGGGAGCTGTTTTTT. The V gene is TRBV10-3, the J gene TRBJ2-2, with 10 positions matching TRBD2. The CDR3 is 16 residues long. V lost 5 bases to trimming and J lost 1 base; unmatched junction nucleotides: 4. In germline, CDR1 is ENHRY, CDR2 SYGVKD.

This clone has just a few counts. V and J are TRBV2 and TRBJ2-1; 8 nucleotides line up with TRBD2. The V and J ends lost 6 bases and 8 bases, in that order; junction bases with no gene match: 6. This CDR3 comprises 13 residues. The germline V gene has CDR1 SNHLY and CDR2 FYNNEI. CDR3 DNA: TGTGCCAGCAGCTCGGGGGGGCCGTATGAGCAGTTCTTC. Translation gives CASSSGGPYEQFF.

V usage is TRBV9 and J usage is TRBJ2-3, with a weak D call TRBD2 (5 bases). The germline V gene has CDR1 SGDLS and CDR2 YYNGEE. V lost 1 base and J 4 bases, leaving 10 bases between the germline ends. This CDR3 has 14 amino acids. The CDR3 DNA reads as TGTGCCAGCAGCGTAAGGACTGATGCAGATACGCAGTATTTT. It codes for CASSVRTDADTQYF. The full variable domain, in which reference TRBV9 and TRBJ2-3 provide the parts outside the CDR3, is DSGVTQTPKHLITATGQRVTLRCSPRSGDLSVYWYQQSLDQGLQFLIQYYNGEERAKGNILERFSAQQFPDLHSELNLSSLELGDSALYFCASSVRTDADTQYFGPGTRLTVL.

This sequence joins TRBV30 and TRBJ2-5; D is ambiguous. The CDR3 totals 11 residues. V was cut by 2 bases and J by 2 bases, with 3 bases left in between. Per the germline V gene, CDR1 is GTSNPN and CDR2 is SVGIG (reference sequence). The CDR3, as DNA: TGTGCCTGGAGTCTGCAAGAGACCCAGTACTTC. Translation: CAWSLQETQYF.

The genes are TRBV29-1 and TRBJ2-1, with D perhaps matching TRBD1 (6 bases). V was trimmed by 8 bases and J by 5 bases, leaving 13 bases between them. The CDR3 is 12 amino acids. CDR1 is SQVTM, CDR2 ANQGSEA, per germline. In DNA, the CDR3 is TGCAGCTGGAACAGGGCCGACAATGAGCAGTTCTTC. It codes for CSWNRADNEQFF.

This clone was seen only once. Compared with germline, one end of the junction differs, possibly owing to a read error. The V gene is TRBV4-3, the J gene TRBJ1-1; 7 bases agree with TRBD1. Per germline, CDR1 LGHNA and CDR2 YSLEER. The CDR3 runs 12 residues. CDR3 region: CAGSQYRGEAFF. CDR3 nucleotide sequence: TGCGCCGGCAGCCAGTACAGGGGCGAAGCTTTCTTT.

The chain is built from TRBV7-9 and TRBJ2-5, with 8 bases lining up with TRBD1. Germline loops: CDR1 SEHNR, CDR2 FQNEAQ (reference sequence). J lost 4 bases, V lost 5 bases, and 9 bases had no gene match. There are 15 residues in the CDR3. DNA for the CDR3: TGTGCCAGCAGCCCAATAGGGACAGGCGGAGAGACCCAGTACTTC. Its protein product is CASSPIGTGGETQYF.

This chain connects TRBV5-1 to TRBJ2-1; TRBD2 aligns across 10 bases. Germline assignment: CDR1 SGHRS and CDR2 YFSETQ. The V gene end was trimmed by 7 bases and the J gene end by 9 bases; junction bases not matched to a gene: 10. The CDR3 has 14 amino acids. The CDR3 DNA reads as TGCGCCAGCTTTGCGGGACTAGCGATTCGTGAGCAGTTCTTC. Translated: CASFAGLAIREQFF.

The chain employs TRBV28 and TRBJ1-1; D is undetermined. Trimming cost V 6 bases and J 0 bases, with 5 bases left between them. CDR1 is MDHEN, CDR2 SYDVKM, per germline. The CDR3 is 12 amino acids. The CDR3 nucleotides read TGTGCCAGCAGGCGTTTGAACACTGAAGCTTTCTTT. Protein: CASRRLNTEAFF.

This clone was counted a few times. J is TRBJ2-3 and V is TRBV12-1; TRBD2 was called by the table and not checked on the DNA. TRBV12-1 is a pseudogene. The CDR3 sequence is 17 residues long. The CDR3 is CASSFKRSGKGKDTQYF. CDR3 in DNA: TGTGCCAGCAGCTTTAAGAGGTCGGGGAAGGGAAAAGATACGCAGTATTTT.

This clone was detected only once. V usage is TRBV6-1 and J usage is TRBJ1-2; D is uncertain. The germline CDR1 and CDR2 sequences are MNHNS and SASEGT. The CDR3 consists of 12 residues. Between the trimmed V and J ends, which lost 6 bases and 3 bases, there was a span of 8 bases. This CDR3 is CASSEGDYGYTF. CDR3 sequence (DNA): TGTGCCAGCAGCGAGGGAGACTATGGCTACACCTTC.

This clone has only one observation. This sequence joins TRBV29-1 and TRBJ2-1; D is ambiguous. V shed 0 bases and J shed 10 bases, with 7 bases lying between them. The CDR3 totals 11 residues. The germline V gene has CDR1 SQVTM and CDR2 ANQGSEA. Here the CDR3 DNA reads TGCAGCGTTGAAGATCGGGTGGAGCAGTTCTTC. Translating it yields CSVEDRVEQFF.

The CDR3 sequence is CASSNPSGLSYEQYF. The CDR3 DNA follows: TGTGCCAGTAGTAACCCTAGCGGACTTTCCTACGAGCAGTACTTC. The rearrangement uses TRBV19 and TRBJ2-7; the match to TRBD2 covers 7 bases. Trimming took 4 bases from V and 1 from J; bases not matched to a gene: 7. Germline assignment: CDR1 LNHDA and CDR2 SQIVND (reference sequence). This CDR3 contains 15 residues.

The chain uses TRBV6-1 and TRBJ1-3; 9 nucleotides match TRBD1. Unmatched junction bases numbered 7, after V lost 11 bases and J lost 2 bases. This CDR3 contains 14 residues. Germline-derived CDR1 and CDR2 are MNHNS and SASEGT. CDR3: CAGGQGTAGNTIYF. DNA for the CDR3: TGTGCCGGCGGACAGGGGACAGCTGGAAACACCATATATTTT.

The CDR3 DNA reads as TGTGCCAGCAGGACTAGCGGACCGTCCCTTTACAATGAGCAGTTCTTC. This encodes CASRTSGPSLYNEQFF. The chain couples TRBV2 to TRBJ2-1; 9 bases match TRBD2. The germline V gene encodes CDR1 SNHLY and CDR2 FYNNEI. The CDR3 totals 16 residues. Trimming removed 6 bases from V and 4 bases from J; junction bases left unmatched: 10.

This clone occurred once. The CDR3 bases are TGCGCCACCGCCCCGGGACAGGGCACAGATACGCAGTATTTT. This sequence encodes CATAPGQGTDTQYF. The J gene is TRBJ2-3, the V gene TRBV5-1; 8 bases fit TRBD1. The CDR3 has 14 amino acids. Germline V gene lookup returns CDR1 SGHRS and CDR2 YFSETQ. Losses at the gene ends were 9 bases for V and 1 base for J; bases not matched to a gene: 7.

This rearrangement joins TRBV6-1 to TRBJ1-4; 9 bases fit TRBD1. Trimming removed 4 bases from V and 6 bases from J; junction bases left unmatched: 3. The CDR3 covers 14 residues. CDR1 and CDR2 (germline): MNHNS, SASEGT. The CDR3 DNA is TGTGCCAGCAGTGGAAGGACAGGGGATGAAAAACTGTTTTTT. Amino acids: CASSGRTGDEKLFF.

This clone showed up just a few times. The rearrangement links TRBV7-2 to TRBJ2-2; D gene ambiguous. This CDR3 has 13 residues. Germline CDR1 and CDR2: SGHTA and FQGNSA. V lost 5 bases and J lost 4, with 8 bases in between. Written as DNA, the CDR3 is TGTGCCAGCAGCCCTCAGGCCACCGGGGAGCTGTTTTTT. Its protein product is CASSPQATGELFF. Full variable domain (rest looked up from reference TRBV7-2 and TRBJ2-2): GAGVSQSPSNKVTEKGKDVELRCDPISGHTALYWYRQSLGQGLEFLIYFQGNSAPDKSGLPSDRFSAERTGGSVSTLTIQRTQQEDSAVYLCASSPQATGELFFGEGSRLTVL.

This rearrangement joins TRBV6-4 to TRBJ1-5; D uncertain. CDR1 and CDR2 (germline): MRHNA, SNTAGT. V lost 7 bases, J lost 5 bases, and 18 bases lay in between. The CDR3 sequence is 15 residues long. The CDR3 nucleotides read TGTGCCAGCAAGGATGAAGCGGTATACGATCAGCCCCAGCATTTT. It specifies CASKDEAVYDQPQHF.

This chain links TRBV7-9 with TRBJ2-7; 7 positions match TRBD2. V was pared by 8 bases and J by 0 bases, with 1 base of the junction left unmatched. The CDR3 has 12 residues. Germline values: CDR1 SEHNR, CDR2 FQNEAQ (reference sequence). The CDR3 here is CASGGGSYEQYF. The CDR3 DNA sequence: TGTGCCAGCGGGGGGGGCTCCTACGAGCAGTACTTC. The full variable domain, rest sourced from reference TRBV7-9 and TRBJ2-7, is DTGVSQNPRHKITKRGQNVTFRCDPISEHNRLYWYRQTLGQGPEFLTYFQNEAQLEKSRLLSDRFSAERPKGSFSTLEIQRTEQGDSAMYLCASGGGSYEQYFGPGTRLTVT.

The rearrangement uses TRBV15 and TRBJ1-4, with D possibly matching TRBD1 (5 bases). Germline lookup yields CDR1 LNHNV and CDR2 YYDKDF (reference sequence). The CDR3 loop spans 15 amino acids. V was shortened by 0 bases and J by 5 bases, with 10 bases between the two germline ends. The CDR3 sequence: CATSRDGQGNEKLFF. The CDR3 DNA follows: TGTGCCACCAGCAGAGATGGGCAGGGAAATGAAAAACTGTTTTTT.

CDR3 bases: TGTGCCAGCAGTTTCAGGGCGGCAAACACTGAAGCTTTCTTT. Translation gives CASSFRAANTEAFF. This chain joins TRBV27 and TRBJ1-1; maybe TRBD1 (5 bases). This CDR3 is built from 14 residues. Germline V CDR1 and CDR2: MNHEY, SMNVEV (reference sequence). Trimming removed 3 bases at V and 2 bases at J, with 10 bases between.

The chain recombines TRBV29-1 with TRBJ1-5; 7 nucleotides match TRBD1. The CDR3 is 13 residues long. Unmatched junction bases numbered 2, after V lost 4 bases and J lost 2 bases. Germline V gene sequence: CDR1 SQVTM, CDR2 ANQGSEA. In nucleotides, the CDR3 is TGCAGCGTTGGGCAGGGGGGCAATCAGCCCCAGCATTTT. This sequence encodes CSVGQGGNQPQHF.

This sequence joins TRBV29-1 and TRBJ1-2, with D perhaps matching TRBD1 (6 bases). Deletions cut 6 bases from V and 6 bases from J, with 23 bases between. This CDR3 has 15 residues. CDR1 and CDR2 from the germline V gene are SQVTM and ANQGSEA. CDR3 in DNA: TGCAGCGTCAAACATGATAGCACAGGGTTAGATGGCTACACCTTC. Translating gives CSVKHDSTGLDGYTF.

The chain carries TRBV6-1 and TRBJ1-1; maybe TRBD1 (5 bases). Trimming removed 2 bases from V and 3 bases from J, with 13 bases in between. The germline gives CDR1 MNHNS, CDR2 SASEGT. The CDR3 spans 15 residues. The chain's CDR3 is CASSERWPGDTEAFF. CDR3 nucleotide sequence: TGTGCCAGCAGTGAAAGGTGGCCGGGGGACACTGAAGCTTTCTTT.

The chain combines TRBV28 with TRBJ2-7; a possible D gene is TRBD2 (5 bases). The V and J ends lost 7 bases and 3 bases respectively, with 31 bases between them. Germline CDR1 MDHEN, CDR2 SYDVKM. CDR3 length: 19 residues. Here the CDR3 DNA reads TGTGCCAGCACCCGAGCCCCCGGGCAGCACCGGTACCGGGGCTACGAGCAGTACTTC. Protein sequence: CASTRAPGQHRYRGYEQYF.

This clone has just a few counts. The chain links TRBV30 to TRBJ2-5; TRBD2 matches at 9 bases. The ends lost 7 bases at V and 4 bases at J; junction bases unmatched: 4. The CDR3 has 12 amino acids. Germline assignment: CDR1 GTSNPN and CDR2 SVGIG (reference sequence). The CDR3 DNA reads TGTGCCTACCGGCGGGGGGGAGAGACCCAGTACTTC. Amino acid sequence: CAYRRGGETQYF.

The chain combines TRBV19 with TRBJ2-7, with D possibly TRBD1 on 5 matching bases. Germline loops: CDR1 LNHDA, CDR2 SQIVND (reference sequence). The V end was cut by 5 bases, the J end by 5 bases, with 19 bases between. CDR3 length: 15 residues. CDR3 nucleotides: TGTGCCAGTAGTCCTAACGTGGGGCAAGGGCACGAGCAGTACTTC. It encodes CASSPNVGQGHEQYF.